This T cell receptor beta chain was sequenced for a study of sequential checkpoint blockade in melanoma. In the study overall: 90 to 95 pretreatment tumor DNA samples were TCRβ immunosequenced. Twenty-two patients had matched tumor biopsies before treatment and at week 13 after nivolumab or ipilimumab alone.

V was pared by 6 bases and J by 4 bases, with 11 bases of the junction left unmatched. There are 19 residues in the CDR3. Germline assignment: CDR1 MDHEN and CDR2 SYDVKM. As for treatment: randomized to nivolumab then ipilimumab (arm A) or the reverse (arm B). Clones were sequenced by immunoSEQ multiplex PCR, and TCRdb holds only the in-frame ones, with some missing. The sample consists of 4,500 to 6,000 clones, about a third of them appearing once. In this sample, this clone turned up a few times. The chain couples TRBV28 to TRBJ2-2, with 16 bases identical to TRBD2. This receptor was identified in a human donor with melanoma. The sample here was tumor tissue (inferred from file names), taken from a patient given nivolumab and ipilimumab in sequence. The CDR3 region has the DNA TGTGCCAGCAGCTTGGGGACTAGCGGGAGGGGCTCTGCCACCGGGGAGCTGTTTTTT. It yields the protein CASSLGTSGRGSATGELFF.